The T cell receptor beta chain under discussion was sequenced for a study of OX40 agonist ivuxolimab in advanced cancers. Clones were read by immunoSEQ multiplex PCR, and TCRdb kept only the in-frame ones, dropping some. The table has 75,000 to 100,000 clones, around 89% seen once. The V end was cut by 4 bases, the J end by 6 bases, with 11 bases between. The CDR3 is made up of 13 amino acids. The germline V gene encodes CDR1 SGHKS and CDR2 YYEKEE (reference sequence). The genes are TRBV5-5 and TRBJ2-4, with no clear D. Sequencing was performed on CD4+ or CD8+ T cells sorted from blood, taken in a trial of the OX40 agonist ivuxolimab. The sequence derives from an adult with an advanced solid tumor such as melanoma, head and neck, liver or kidney cancer. The CDR3 reads CASSPPGLNIQYF. As DNA, the CDR3 is TGTGCCAGCAGCCCACCGGGTCTAAACATTCAGTACTTC.